Included here is one T cell receptor (beta chain) sequence, with context. One end of the junction fails to match germline, which may point to a read error. This sample is drawn from a study of blood T cell repertoires in COVID-19. Study as a whole: The samples span acute and convalescent COVID-19 from the United States, Italy and Spain. Sources were T cells, B-cell-depleted T cells, or PBMCs; the material itself was cDNA or gDNA.

There are 12 residues in the CDR3. CDR1 SGHAT and CDR2 FQNNGV come from the germline V gene. How the authors handled the data: Quantification of nucleated cells was approximated via reference gene primer amplification. Some clones are missing from TCRdb's copy, which holds only in-frame ones; the method was immunoSEQ multiplex PCR. V and J calls and clone size come straight from that table; D and trimming were deduced from the DNA. Counted here are roughly 440,000 clones, approximately 90% occurring once; the ten biggest clones make up approximately 12%. The source of this sequence is a woman between 50 and 59 years old with COVID-19, enrolled during active disease. The sequenced sample consisted of peripheral blood. The chain has TRBV11-2 and TRBJ2-7; 7 bases are shared with TRBD1. The CDR3 reads CASSSANRGSDF. CDR3 DNA: TGTGCCAGCAGCTCCGCAAACAGGGGCAGCGACTTC.